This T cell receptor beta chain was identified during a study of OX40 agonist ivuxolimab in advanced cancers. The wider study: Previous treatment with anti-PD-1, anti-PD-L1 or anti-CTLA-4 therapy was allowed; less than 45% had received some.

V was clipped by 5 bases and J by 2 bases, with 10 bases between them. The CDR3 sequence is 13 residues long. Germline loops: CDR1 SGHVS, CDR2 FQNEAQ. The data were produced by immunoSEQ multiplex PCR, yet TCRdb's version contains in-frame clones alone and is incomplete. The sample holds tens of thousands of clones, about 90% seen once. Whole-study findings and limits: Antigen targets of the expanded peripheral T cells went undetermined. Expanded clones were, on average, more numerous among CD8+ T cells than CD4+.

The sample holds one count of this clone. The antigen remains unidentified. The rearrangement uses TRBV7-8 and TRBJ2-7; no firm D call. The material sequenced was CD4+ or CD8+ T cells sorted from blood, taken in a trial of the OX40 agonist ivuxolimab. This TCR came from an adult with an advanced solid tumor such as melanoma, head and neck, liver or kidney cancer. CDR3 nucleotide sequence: TGTGCCAGCAGCAAGGACGGTCCCTACGAGCAGTACTTC. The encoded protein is CASSKDGPYEQYF.